These 10 T cell receptor beta chains originate from one sample sequenced in a study of T cells in Graves' hyperthyroidism and ophthalmopathy. It was RNA transcripts that yielded the amplified TCR beta CDR3 regions. The HTBI set primed first-round TCR CDR3 RT-PCR. Using its own MiXCR run on the multiplex PCR reads, TCRdb lists one record per CDR3 protein. This table has about 610,000 distinct CDR3 sequences, about 15% appearing once. The sample consisted of blood. The receptors come from a woman aged 40 to 50 with Graves' ophthalmopathy.

At least ten counts were recorded for this clonotype. J is TRBJ2-7 and V is TRBV29-1; the D is unclear. Germline-derived CDR1 and CDR2 are SQVTM and ANQGSEA. The length of the CDR3 is 12 residues. V lost 0 bases, J lost 4 bases, and 7 bases lay in between. CDR3 loop: CSVEDLGYEQYF. The CDR3 DNA sequence: TGCAGCGTTGAAGACCTTGGTTACGAGCAGTACTTC.

The sample holds many counts of this clonotype. The CDR3 sequence: CATSRETVYGYTF. The CDR3 DNA reads as TGTGCCACCAGCAGAGAGACAGTCTATGGCTACACCTTC. This chain uses TRBV15 with TRBJ1-2, with D tentatively TRBD1 (5 bases). The V and J ends lost 0 bases and 4 bases respectively, with 6 bases between them. The CDR3 totals 13 residues. Germline CDR1 LNHNV, CDR2 YYDKDF (reference sequence).

This clonotype showed up many times. This CDR3 is CASSYSIPVGNTGELFF. Written as DNA, the CDR3 is TGTGCCAGCAGTTACTCGATCCCAGTAGGGAACACCGGGGAGCTGTTTTTT. The gene calls are TRBV6-5 and TRBJ2-2; D is unresolved. The CDR3 is 17 residues long. Germline V lookup: CDR1 MNHEY, CDR2 SVGAGI. V was cut by 0 bases and J by 1 base, with 12 bases left in between.

This clonotype was counted at least ten times. The chain employs TRBV28 and TRBJ1-3, with 7 bases lining up with TRBD1. The CDR3 covers 16 residues. Germline trimming cut 5 bases from V and 0 bases from J; bases unmatched to any gene: 7. Germline CDR1 is MDHEN and CDR2 is SYDVKM. The CDR3 DNA reads TGTGCCAGCAGTCCACCGGACAGGCTCTCTGGAAACACCATATATTTT. Translation: CASSPPDRLSGNTIYF.

This clonotype was recorded at least ten times. The chain uses TRBV30 and TRBJ1-1; 8 nucleotides match TRBD1. The CDR3 is 13 residues long. Germline trimming cut 3 bases from V and 1 base from J; bases unmatched to any gene: 1. Germline CDR1 and CDR2: GTSNPN and SVGIG (reference sequence). The CDR3 sequence is CAWRDRENTEAFF. DNA of the CDR3: TGTGCCTGGAGGGACAGGGAGAACACTGAAGCTTTCTTT.

This clonotype has a count of ten or more. The chain links TRBV6-2 or TRBV6-3 to TRBJ1-1; maybe TRBD1 (6 bases). The CDR3 consists of 15 residues. V was cut by 2 bases and J by 6 bases, with 16 bases left in between. The germline gives CDR1 MNHEY, CDR2 SVGEGT. CDR3 region: CASSYGTGLRAEAFF. The CDR3 region has the DNA TGTGCCAGCAGTTACGGAACAGGGCTGAGGGCTGAAGCTTTCTTT.

This clonotype was observed many times. This chain connects TRBV27 to TRBJ2-7; 7 nucleotides agree with TRBD1. The length of the CDR3 is 13 residues. V dropped 8 bases and J dropped 7; count of bases not matched to a gene: 11. CDR1 MNHEY and CDR2 SMNVEV come from the germline V gene (reference sequence). The CDR3, as DNA: TGTGCCAGCTCAGGACAGGCGTCGGGGGAGCAGTACTTC. This encodes CASSGQASGEQYF.

The gene calls are TRBV6-5 and TRBJ2-7; tentatively, D is TRBD1 (6 bases). Germline V gene lookup returns CDR1 MNHEY and CDR2 SVGAGI. The length of the CDR3 is 14 residues. V was pared by 2 bases and J by 5 bases, with 13 bases between. CDR3 sequence: CASSYTTGMHEQYF. CDR3 DNA sequence: TGTGCCAGCAGTTACACCACAGGGATGCACGAGCAGTACTTC.

This clonotype has a count of ten or more. The chain uses TRBV28 and TRBJ2-4, with no clear D. With 3 bases removed from V and 0 bases from J, the gap between germline ends came to 12 bases. This CDR3 has 16 amino acids. Germline CDR1 MDHEN, CDR2 SYDVKM. CDR3 amino acids: CASSFRDRLAKNIQYF. CDR3 nucleotides: TGTGCCAGCAGTTTCCGAGACCGACTAGCCAAAAACATTCAGTACTTC.

This clonotype came up many times. The CDR3: CASSQHGTAQNTEAFF. The DNA for the CDR3 is TGTGCCAGCAGCCAACATGGGACAGCTCAGAACACTGAAGCTTTCTTT. The chain links TRBV28 to TRBJ1-1, with 7 bases lining up with TRBD1. With V trimmed by 6 bases and J by 1 base, 11 bases remained unmatched. The germline CDR1 and CDR2 sequences are MDHEN and SYDVKM. CDR3 length equals 16 residues.